The clone carrying this T cell receptor (beta chain) was picked up many times. Its antigen is as yet unknown. This entry belongs to a study of early T cells in non-severe SARS-CoV-2 infection. Study in general: Chains from this unsorted whole-blood bulk RNA could not be paired.

Attached unique molecular identifiers marked individual cDNA molecules. Using its own MiXCR run on the 5' RACE reads, TCRdb lists one record per CDR3 protein. The data contain under 25,000 distinct CDR3 sequences, roughly 4.5% of them singletons. Broader study findings: Sequences matched to VDJdb favored anti-spike CD8 responses, while private and CD4 specificities were missed.

The V gene lost 3 bases and the J gene lost 4 bases, with 16 bases spanning the gap. The CDR3 runs to 14 residues. Germline values: CDR1 DFQATT, CDR2 SNEGSKA (reference sequence). Material for sequencing was whole blood. This receptor was taken from an adult who was a healthcare worker with PCR-confirmed SARS-CoV-2 infection or an uninfected control (not recorded which). The chain is built from TRBV20-1 and TRBJ2-7; D possibly corresponds to TRBD1 (5 bases). Here the CDR3 reads CSASQGPPGYEQYF. DNA for the CDR3: TGCAGTGCTAGTCAGGGTCCTCCGGGTTACGAGCAGTACTTC.